This TCR beta chain stems from a study of T cells after yellow fever vaccination. Turning to the study itself: Preparation of fractions with low cell numbers was performed using SMART-Seq v4 Ultra Low Input.

This CDR3 is built from 13 residues. Germline CDR1 DFQATT, CDR2 SNEGSKA (reference sequence). V gave up 2 bases and J gave up 4 bases, with 10 bases separating them. TCRdb ran MiXCR on the 5' RACE reads and lists one entry per CDR3 protein. This repertoire shows over 10,000 distinct CDR3 sequences, 4.5% to 5% found once; its top ten account for approximately 50%. This clonotype was recorded many times. The chain joins TRBV20-1 to TRBJ2-3; D uncertain. The source of this sequence is a man aged 30 to 39 who received the YFV17D yellow fever vaccine. The sequencing here drew on PBMCs, either bulk or a sorted T-cell subset (CD4+, CD8+, memory, or dextramer-sorted; not recorded which), taken 45 days after the yellow fever booster vaccination. DNA of the CDR3: TGCAGTGCTAGACTGGGAATCGCAGATACGCAGTATTTT. Its translation is CSARLGIADTQYF.